A selection of T cell receptor beta chains follows, all from one sample in a study of cytomegalovirus exposure and HLA in healthy donors. Method: immunoSEQ multiplex PCR; TCRdb's copy keeps in-frame clones and lacks some. The sample holds some 150,000 clones, less than 85% seen once. Sequencing input: PBMCs. All receptors come from a woman aged 45 to 65 in good health and CMV-seropositive. Each CDR3 is given with its conserved first and last residue. The D gene is left open where the match is weak. Where a row states a size, it is once, few, many or the class of an expanded clone; other rows omit it.

d_call: TRBD2
v_call: TRBV12-5
clone_size: -
j_call: TRBJ2-1
cdr3_nt: TGTGCTAGTGGGGCCACTAGCGGCTCCTACAATGAGCAGTTCTTC
cdr3_aa: CASGATSGSYNEQFF

d_call: -
v_call: TRBV29-1
clone_size: -
j_call: TRBJ2-3
cdr3_nt: TGCAGCGTTGCCAGGCGCGGGGGCACAGATACGCAGTATTTT
cdr3_aa: CSVARRGGTDTQYF

d_call: -
v_call: TRBV6-5
clone_size: -
j_call: TRBJ1-2
cdr3_nt: TGTGCCAGCAGTTACTCCCCACCGAGTAACTATGGCTACACCTTC
cdr3_aa: CASSYSPPSNYGYTF

d_call: -
v_call: TRBV28
clone_size: -
j_call: TRBJ1-5
cdr3_nt: TGTGCCAGCAAATCGAATCAGCCCCAGCATTTT
cdr3_aa: CASKSNQPQHF

d_call: TRBD2
v_call: TRBV7-9
clone_size: -
j_call: TRBJ2-4
cdr3_nt: TGTGCCAGCAGCTTAGTCATAGCGGGGGCAAAGGAAAACATTCAGTACTTC
cdr3_aa: CASSLVIAGAKENIQYF

d_call: -
v_call: TRBV27
clone_size: -
j_call: TRBJ2-3
cdr3_nt: TGTGCCAGCAGTTACCGGGGTAGGGCAGATACGCAGTATTTT
cdr3_aa: CASSYRGRADTQYF

d_call: -
v_call: TRBV18
clone_size: -
j_call: TRBJ2-2
cdr3_nt: TGTGCCAGCTCACCATCGATTGGACACTCCACCGGGGAGCTGTTTTTT
cdr3_aa: CASSPSIGHSTGELFF

d_call: -
v_call: TRBV29-1
clone_size: -
j_call: TRBJ2-1
cdr3_nt: TGCAGCGTTGTAGGCGGGTTAAAAGACAATGAGCAGTTCTTC
cdr3_aa: CSVVGGLKDNEQFF

d_call: -
v_call: TRBV4-2
clone_size: few
j_call: TRBJ1-5
cdr3_nt: TGTGCCAGCAGCCAAGAACAGGATCAGCCCCAGCATTTT
cdr3_aa: CASSQEQDQPQHF

d_call: -
v_call: TRBV9
clone_size: -
j_call: TRBJ2-2
cdr3_nt: TGTGCCAGCAGCGTAGAAAGTGAGCTCCCCGGGGAGCTGTTTTTT
cdr3_aa: CASSVESELPGELFF

d_call: -
v_call: TRBV7-8
clone_size: -
j_call: TRBJ2-1
cdr3_nt: TGTGCCAGCAGAAACGGTTCCTACAATGAGCAGTTCTTC
cdr3_aa: CASRNGSYNEQFF

d_call: TRBD1
v_call: TRBV27
clone_size: -
j_call: TRBJ1-5
cdr3_nt: TGTGCCAGCAGGGGGACAGGGTATCAGCCCCAGCATTTT
cdr3_aa: CASRGTGYQPQHF

d_call: -
v_call: TRBV27
clone_size: once
j_call: TRBJ1-6
cdr3_nt: TGTGCCAGCAGGAAAAGTTGGACAGCTATTGGTAATTCACCCCTCCACTTT
cdr3_aa: CASRKSWTAIGNSPLHF

d_call: -
v_call: TRBV30
clone_size: -
j_call: TRBJ2-7
cdr3_nt: TGTGCCTGGAGTGGGGGCCAGGCCTACGAGCAGTACTTC
cdr3_aa: CAWSGGQAYEQYF

d_call: TRBD2
v_call: TRBV9
clone_size: -
j_call: TRBJ2-1
cdr3_nt: TGTGCCAGCAGCGTAGCCCTAGCGGGGGGGAATGAGCAGTTCTTC
cdr3_aa: CASSVALAGGNEQFF

d_call: -
v_call: TRBV9
clone_size: -
j_call: TRBJ1-5
cdr3_nt: TGTGCCAGCGACCCGGGGGGATCGAGCAATCAGCCCCAGCATTTT
cdr3_aa: CASDPGGSSNQPQHF

d_call: TRBD2
v_call: TRBV5-1
clone_size: -
j_call: TRBJ2-3
cdr3_nt: TGCGCCAGCAGCTCGAAACCGGGACTAGCGGGATCAGATACGCAGTATTTT
cdr3_aa: CASSSKPGLAGSDTQYF

d_call: TRBD1
v_call: TRBV5-6
clone_size: -
j_call: TRBJ2-7
cdr3_nt: TGTGCCAGCAGCTTGGCAGGGGGCCACTACGAGCAGTACTTC
cdr3_aa: CASSLAGGHYEQYF

d_call: -
v_call: TRBV12-5
clone_size: -
j_call: TRBJ2-1
cdr3_nt: TGTGCTAGTGGTTCCCCCCGGCTACAGGGCTACAATGAGCAGTTCTTC
cdr3_aa: CASGSPRLQGYNEQFF

d_call: -
v_call: TRBV6-5
clone_size: -
j_call: TRBJ1-6
cdr3_nt: TGTGCCAGCAGTACGGGGGGGCGGAATTCACCCCTCCACTTT
cdr3_aa: CASSTGGRNSPLHF

d_call: TRBD1
v_call: TRBV7-2
clone_size: -
j_call: TRBJ2-5
cdr3_nt: TGTGCCAGCAGCTTGGGACAGCAAGAGACCCAGTACTTC
cdr3_aa: CASSLGQQETQYF

d_call: TRBD1
v_call: TRBV29-1
clone_size: -
j_call: TRBJ2-2
cdr3_nt: TGCAGCGTTTCCGGGACAGGGGATGGGGAGCTGTTTTTT
cdr3_aa: CSVSGTGDGELFF

d_call: -
v_call: TRBV5-4
clone_size: few
j_call: TRBJ2-1
cdr3_nt: TGTGCCAGCAGCTTGGGGGGGCAACCTTACAATGAGCAGTTCTTC
cdr3_aa: CASSLGGQPYNEQFF

d_call: TRBD2
v_call: TRBV4-1
clone_size: -
j_call: TRBJ2-1
cdr3_nt: TGCGCCAGCGCCGGGACTACCTACAATGAGCAGTTCTTC
cdr3_aa: CASAGTTYNEQFF

d_call: -
v_call: TRBV29-1
clone_size: -
j_call: TRBJ1-2
cdr3_nt: TGCAGCGTTACGGGCAGGGATGGCTACACCTTC
cdr3_aa: CSVTGRDGYTF

d_call: TRBD1
v_call: TRBV7-9
clone_size: -
j_call: TRBJ1-2
cdr3_nt: TGTGCCAGCAGCCCGGGACAGGGAGGCGGCTACACCTTC
cdr3_aa: CASSPGQGGGYTF